Below, one T cell receptor (beta chain) is given with its context. Its target is unknown. Generated by immunoSEQ multiplex PCR, the TCRdb table keeps only in-frame clones and is missing some. Of about 6,200 clones listed, approximately 70% are singletons. This entry is derived from a study of intratumoral heterogeneity in liver cancer. Broader study findings: Regional tumor-infiltrating lymphocyte burden differences seen by RNA-seq were reportedly confirmed using TCR sequencing. In each patient, region a exceeded region b in unique T-cell expansions.

Multiple geographically separated regions of the hepatocellular carcinoma nodule were sampled separately. Samples came from areas without visible necrosis or hemorrhage. J lost 2 bases, V lost 0 bases, and 11 bases had no gene match. The CDR3 is 19 residues long. CDR1 is SEHNR, CDR2 FQNEAQ, per germline (reference sequence). The receptor comes from a woman in her seventies with hepatocellular carcinoma. The specimen was tumor tissue, collected before any cancer treatment. The chain joins TRBV7-9 to TRBJ2-3, with TRBD1 matching 10 bases. The CDR3 sequence: CASSLAQPDRGSSTDTQYF. The CDR3 DNA is TGTGCCAGCAGCTTAGCCCAACCGGACAGGGGGTCTTCCACAGATACGCAGTATTTT.